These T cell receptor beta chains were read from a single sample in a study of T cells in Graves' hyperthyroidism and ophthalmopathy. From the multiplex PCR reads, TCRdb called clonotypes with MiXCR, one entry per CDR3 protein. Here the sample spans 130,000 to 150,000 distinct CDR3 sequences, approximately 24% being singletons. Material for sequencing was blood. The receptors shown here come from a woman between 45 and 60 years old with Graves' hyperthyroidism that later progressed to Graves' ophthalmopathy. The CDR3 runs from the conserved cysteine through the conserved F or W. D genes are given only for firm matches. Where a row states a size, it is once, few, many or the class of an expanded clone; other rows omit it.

CASSQEVWGVGTQYF TGTGCCAGCAGCCAAGAAGTTTGGGGAGTTGGGACCCAGTACTTC NA TRBV3-1 many TRBJ2-5
CASSLYADPPLHF TGTGCCAGCAGCTTATACGCGGATCCACCCCTCCACTTT NA TRBV11-1 NA TRBJ1-6
CASSLVASNYEQYF TGTGCCAGCAGCTTGGTCGCCAGTAACTACGAGCAGTACTTC NA TRBV5-5 many TRBJ2-7
CASRAGARTTSGGTYEQYF TGTGCCAGCAGAGCCGGGGCAAGAACGACTAGCGGGGGAACCTACGAGCAGTACTTC TRBD2 TRBV2 many TRBJ2-7
CASSIGGGGSYEQYF TGTGCCAGTAGTATCGGCGGAGGGGGGTCCTACGAGCAGTACTTC NA TRBV19 few TRBJ2-7
CASLLAGGTYEQYF TGTGCCAGTTTACTAGCGGGAGGGACTTACGAGCAGTACTTC TRBD2 TRBV2 many TRBJ2-7
CAWSLWGGMNTEAFF TGTGCCTGGAGTTTATGGGGAGGAATGAACACTGAAGCTTTCTTT NA TRBV30 many TRBJ1-1
CASSPSGAPKNEQFF TGTGCCAGCAGCCCCTCCGGGGCTCCGAAGAATGAGCAGTTCTTC NA TRBV9 few TRBJ2-1
CASATPTYNEQFF TGTGCCAGCGCAACACCGACCTACAATGAGCAGTTCTTC NA TRBV6-1 many TRBJ2-1
CASSGPGLADNEQFF TGTGCCAGCAGTGGTCCGGGACTAGCGGATAATGAGCAGTTCTTC TRBD2 TRBV2 NA TRBJ2-1
CASSGREQETQYF TGTGCCAGCAGTGGCCGGGAACAAGAGACCCAGTACTTC NA TRBV27 NA TRBJ2-5
CASSQRGVRPGGPGELFF TGTGCCAGCAGCCAAAGGGGAGTGCGGCCGGGTGGTCCCGGGGAGCTGTTTTTT NA TRBV14 few TRBJ2-2
CASSTRATDTQYF TGTGCCAGCAGCACCCGAGCCACAGATACGCAGTATTTT NA TRBV27 many TRBJ2-3
CATSDIGTAIGEQFF TGTGCCACCAGTGATATCGGGACAGCCATCGGTGAGCAGTTCTTC TRBD1 TRBV24-1 NA TRBJ2-1
CASKRRIGAGELFF TGTGCCAGCAAGAGGAGGATTGGAGCCGGGGAGCTGTTTTTT NA TRBV6-1 few TRBJ2-2
CSARVVQGGYEQYF TGCAGTGCTAGAGTGGTACAGGGGGGCTACGAGCAGTACTTC TRBD1 TRBV20-1 many TRBJ2-7
CASRRAGLSSRNTGELFF TGTGCCAGCAGAAGGGCAGGACTAAGTTCCCGGAACACCGGGGAGCTGTTTTTT NA TRBV11-2 many TRBJ2-2
CASSLVRSGDQPQHF TGTGCCAGCAGCTTAGTAAGGTCAGGGGACCAGCCCCAGCATTTT NA TRBV7-8 NA TRBJ1-5
CASSQVGLAPDTQYF TGCGCCAGCAGCCAAGTGGGACTAGCGCCAGATACGCAGTATTTT TRBD2 TRBV4-1 few TRBJ2-3
CSARSMGAADNSPLHF TGCAGTGCCCGTAGTATGGGGGCTGCTGATAATTCACCCCTCCACTTT NA TRBV20-1 few TRBJ1-6
CASSQGQANYGYTF TGTGCCAGCTCCCAGGGACAGGCGAACTATGGCTACACCTTC TRBD1 TRBV18 many TRBJ1-2
CSARLEGAFF TGCAGTGCTAGACTAGAGGGAGCTTTCTTT NA TRBV20-1 many TRBJ1-1
CSARRLGGLNEQFF TGCAGTGCTAGGAGACTAGGGGGGCTCAATGAGCAGTTCTTC NA TRBV20-1 NA TRBJ2-1
CASSWPSSGTFEQFF TGTGCCAGCAGCTGGCCTTCTAGCGGGACCTTTGAGCAGTTCTTC TRBD2 TRBV5-6 many TRBJ2-1
CASSPLAGVTGEPFF TGTGCCAGCAGCCCCCTAGCGGGAGTCACCGGGGAGCCGTTTTTT TRBD2 TRBV7-6 NA TRBJ2-2
CAWSVRRGGIGRRNEQFF TGTGCCTGGAGTGTACGCCGCGGGGGGATTGGGCGGCGCAATGAGCAGTTCTTC TRBD2 TRBV30 many TRBJ2-1
CASSFTGLSYGPQYF TGTGCCAGCAGTTTTACAGGTCTATCTTATGGTCCCCAGTACTTC NA TRBV28 NA TRBJ2-5
CASSLGTGGFGTEAFF TGCGCCAGCAGCTTGGGGACAGGGGGCTTTGGCACTGAAGCTTTCTTT TRBD1 TRBV5-1 NA TRBJ1-1
CASTLRVTNTEAFF TGTGCCAGCACGTTGCGGGTAACGAACACTGAAGCTTTCTTT NA TRBV2 many TRBJ1-1
CSASSTKNTEAFF TGCAGTGCTAGTTCGACAAAGAACACTGAAGCTTTCTTT NA TRBV20-1 many TRBJ1-1
CASSVGVGTDYEQYF TGTGCCAGCAGCGTGGGTGTGGGGACAGATTACGAGCAGTACTTC TRBD1 TRBV9 NA TRBJ2-7
CASSRQGALGYTF TGTGCCAGCAGTCGACAGGGGGCGCTGGGCTACACCTTC TRBD1 TRBV12-3/TRBV12-4 many TRBJ1-2
CASSSHFLAGGDNEQFF TGTGCCAGCAGCTCGCATTTCCTAGCAGGGGGGGACAATGAGCAGTTCTTC NA TRBV7-9 many TRBJ2-1
CSARGAGGGEQYF TGCAGTGCTAGAGGAGCGGGAGGGGGGGAGCAGTACTTC TRBD2 TRBV20-1 few TRBJ2-7
CASTFDRGRDTQYF TGTGCCAGCACCTTCGACAGGGGAAGAGATACGCAGTATTTT TRBD1 TRBV7-2 many TRBJ2-3
CSAGGLAEGSRQFF TGCAGTGCTGGGGGACTAGCGGAGGGGTCGCGGCAGTTCTTC TRBD2 TRBV20-1 NA TRBJ2-1
CAWSVRQVNGYTF TGTGCCTGGAGTGTACGGCAGGTTAATGGCTACACCTTC NA TRBV30 many TRBJ1-2
CASLPGQTYNEQFF TGTGCCAGCTTACCGGGACAGACCTACAATGAGCAGTTCTTC TRBD1 TRBV2 many TRBJ2-1
CASTSQGPATNEKLFF TGTGCCAGCACCTCCCAGGGCCCCGCAACTAATGAAAAACTGTTTTTT NA TRBV28 many TRBJ1-4